A single sample gave rise to the 5 T cell receptor beta chains below, sequenced in a study of shared clonotypes between healthy human individuals. CD45RO-negative cells were positively selected for CCR7, leaving out terminally differentiated effector memory CD45RA+ cells. Libraries were prepared by immunoSEQ multiplex PCR; TCRdb keeps only in-frame clonotypes and omits some of them. Here the sample spans roughly 2,000,000 clones, about 95% being singletons. The sequencing sample was made of naive CD8+ T cells sorted from blood. Receptors were obtained from a man aged 18-30 years in good health.

The rearrangement uses TRBV4-1 and TRBJ2-3; 11 nucleotides line up with TRBD2. Looked up from germline, CDR1 is MGHRA and CDR2 is YSYEKL. V lost 3 bases and J lost 5; bases outside the gene matches: 4. CDR3 length: 15 amino acids. As DNA, the CDR3 is TGCGCCAGCAGCCAGATAGCGGGGGGGGAAGATACGCAGTATTTT. As protein: CASSQIAGGEDTQYF.

V and J are TRBV9 and TRBJ2-6; perhaps TRBD2 as D (5 bases). The V and J ends lost 3 bases and 0 bases respectively, with 7 bases between them. The CDR3 runs 15 residues. CDR1 is SGDLS and CDR2 is YYNGEE in the germline V gene. CDR3 sequence: CASSEGASGANVLTF. CDR3 sequence (DNA): TGTGCCAGCAGCGAGGGAGCCTCTGGGGCCAACGTCCTGACTTTC.

The genes are TRBV5-1 and TRBJ1-1; a weak D match, TRBD1 (5 bases). Germline values: CDR1 SGHRS, CDR2 YFSETQ. This CDR3 spans 15 amino acids. Trimming removed 1 base from V and 4 bases from J, with 14 bases in between. CDR3 coding DNA: TGCGCCAGCAGCTTGAGGAGGGGAGGGTCCACTGAAGCTTTCTTT. This translates into CASSLRRGGSTEAFF.

The chain is built from TRBV2 and TRBJ2-3, with 7 bases aligning to TRBD2. The CDR3 consists of 15 residues. J was trimmed by 3 bases and V by 0 bases; bases with no gene match: 3. In germline, CDR1 is SNHLY, CDR2 FYNNEI. Here the CDR3 reads CASSEAGGGTDTQYF. The CDR3 DNA sequence: TGTGCCAGCAGTGAAGCGGGGGGGGGAACAGATACGCAGTATTTT.

As for this clone: This same CDR3 is encoded by further DNA sequences in the sample. V gene TRBV5-6 combines with J gene TRBJ2-3, with 8 bases fitting TRBD2. J was trimmed by 1 base and V by 2 bases; bases with no gene match: 0. The length of the CDR3 is 14 residues. The germline CDR1 and CDR2 sequences are SGHDT and YYEEEE. The DNA for the CDR3 is TGTGCCAGCAGCTTAGCGGGGGGCACAGATACGCAGTATTTT. The encoded protein is CASSLAGGTDTQYF.